The present entry profiles one TCR beta chain with its context. The specificity of this receptor is unknown. Qualities for individual bases were not recorded, and no much larger clone is one base off. Libraries came from the immunoSEQ multiplex PCR assay. The clones in this table, taken by TCRdb from immuneACCESS, are in-frame only. Not every clone is retained; where verified, under half of the shortfall comes from an unresolved V gene, and the cause of the rest is unknown. The sample table holds 100,000 or so clones, of which 83% were seen once. Of the sample, roughly 13% is held by the ten largest clones. The sample is drawn from a study of control samples from healthy donors and cancer patients (TCRdb year 2020). What was sequenced was blood. This TCR derives from a woman between 45 and 60 years old in good health.

CDR3 region: CASSYGNRPTGNEQFF. DNA sequence: TGTGCCAGCAGTTACGGTAACAGGCCCACCGGGAATGAGCAGTTCTTC. The chain links TRBV6-5 with TRBJ2-1; possibly the D gene is TRBD1, per 5 matching bases. There are 16 amino acids in the CDR3, from cysteine to phenylalanine inclusive. Only the CDR3 part of the read is kept: 48 bases, read in frame from the first base. The trim is 2 bases for V and 7 bases for J, with a gap of 18 bases between the germline ends. The germline V gene provides CDR1 MNHEY and CDR2 SVGAGI.